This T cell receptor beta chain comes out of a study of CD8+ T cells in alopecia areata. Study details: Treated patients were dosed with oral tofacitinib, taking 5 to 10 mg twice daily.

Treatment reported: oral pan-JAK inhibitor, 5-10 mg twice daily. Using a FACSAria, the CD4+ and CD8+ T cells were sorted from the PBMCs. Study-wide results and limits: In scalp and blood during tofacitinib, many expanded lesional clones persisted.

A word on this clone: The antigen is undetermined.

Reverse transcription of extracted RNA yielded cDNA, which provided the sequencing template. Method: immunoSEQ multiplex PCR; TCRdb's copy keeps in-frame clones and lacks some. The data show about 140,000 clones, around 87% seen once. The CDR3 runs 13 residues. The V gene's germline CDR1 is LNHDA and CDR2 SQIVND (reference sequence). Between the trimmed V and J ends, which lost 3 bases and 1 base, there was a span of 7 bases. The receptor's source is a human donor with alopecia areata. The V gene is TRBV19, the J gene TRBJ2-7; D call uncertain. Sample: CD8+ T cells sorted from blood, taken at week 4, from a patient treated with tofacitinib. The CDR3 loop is CASSISKSYEQYF. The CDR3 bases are TGTGCCAGTAGTATCTCGAAGTCCTACGAGCAGTACTTC.